This T cell receptor (beta chain) was sequenced for a study of blood T cell repertoires in COVID-19. Study-level information: Acute-phase and convalescent COVID-19 samples originated in the United States, Italy and Spain. In each case, the material was cDNA or gDNA derived from T cells, B-cell-depleted T cells, or PBMCs.

CDR3 length: 14 amino acids. V lost 3 bases and J lost 5, with 14 bases in between. The germline gives CDR1 SNHLY, CDR2 FYNNEI. In the original processing: Counts of nucleated cells, estimated from reference gene primer amplification, were obtained. Produced via immunoSEQ multiplex PCR; TCRdb's table is partial and in-frame only. The V and J calls and the clone size are those of that table, but D and trimming were determined from the DNA. The sample has about 250,000 clones, roughly 84% seen once. Sequenced sample: peripheral blood. V and J are TRBV2 and TRBJ2-7; tentative D call: TRBD1 (5 bases). The origin of this receptor is a woman between 35 and 50 years old who had recovered from COVID-19. CDR3 bases: TGTGCCAGCAGTGAGTCTGGCAGGGCGGACGAGCAGTACTTC. Protein sequence: CASSESGRADEQYF.